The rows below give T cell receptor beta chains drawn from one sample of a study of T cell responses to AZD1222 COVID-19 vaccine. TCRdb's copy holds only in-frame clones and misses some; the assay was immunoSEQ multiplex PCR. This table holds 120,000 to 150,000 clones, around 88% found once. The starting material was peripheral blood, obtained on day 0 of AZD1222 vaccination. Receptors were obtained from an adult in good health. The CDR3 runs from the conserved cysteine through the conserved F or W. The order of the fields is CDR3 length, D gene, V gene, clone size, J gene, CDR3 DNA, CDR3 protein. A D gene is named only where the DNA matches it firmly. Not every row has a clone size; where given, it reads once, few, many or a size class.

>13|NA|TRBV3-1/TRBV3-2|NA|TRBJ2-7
TGTGCCAGCAGCCAAAGACAAACCTACGAGCAGTACTTC
CASSQRQTYEQYF
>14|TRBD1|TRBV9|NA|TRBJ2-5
TGTGCCAGCAGTGCCGGGACAGGGAGGGAGACCCAGTACTTC
CASSAGTGRETQYF
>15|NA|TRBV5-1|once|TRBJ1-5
TGCGCCAGCAGCTTGGGGGTTTATAGCAATCAGCCCCAGCATTTT
CASSLGVYSNQPQHF
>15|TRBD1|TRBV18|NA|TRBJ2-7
TGTGCCAGCTCACCGCCGGGACAGGGAAACAACGAGCAGTACTTC
CASSPPGQGNNEQYF
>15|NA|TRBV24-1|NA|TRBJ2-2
TGTGCCACCAGTGATTGGGGTAGTGGCACCGGGGAGCTGTTTTTT
CATSDWGSGTGELFF
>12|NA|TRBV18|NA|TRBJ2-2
TGTGCCAGCTCACCGAACACCGGGGAGCTGTTTTTT
CASSPNTGELFF
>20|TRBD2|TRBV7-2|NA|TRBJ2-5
TGTGCCAGCAGCTTAGCGAGAGGGTTACTAGCGGGGGGGGTCCAAGAGACCCAGTACTTC
CASSLARGLLAGGVQETQYF
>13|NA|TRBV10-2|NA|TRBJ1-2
TGCGCCAGCAGTCGAGGACAGTTCGGCGGCTACACCTTC
CASSRGQFGGYTF
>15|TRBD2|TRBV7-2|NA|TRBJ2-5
TGTGCCAGCAGCTTAGGCGGCGGGGGGGGAGAGACCCAGTACTTC
CASSLGGGGGETQYF
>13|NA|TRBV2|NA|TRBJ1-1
TGTGCCAGCAACAAACGGGGGGGCACTGAAGCTTTCTTT
CASNKRGGTEAFF
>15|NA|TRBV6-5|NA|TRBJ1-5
TGTGCCAGCAGTCTAGGACAGACTCGCAATCAGCCCCAGCATTTT
CASSLGQTRNQPQHF
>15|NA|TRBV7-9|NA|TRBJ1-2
TGTGCCAGCAGCTTATATGACCAGCGAGAGGATGGCTACACCTTC
CASSLYDQREDGYTF
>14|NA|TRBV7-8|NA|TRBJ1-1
TGTGCCAGCAGCTTAGCCTGGGGGAACACTGAAGCTTTCTTT
CASSLAWGNTEAFF
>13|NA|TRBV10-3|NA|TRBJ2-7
TGTGCCATCAGTGTTGGGGAACGCTACGAGCAGTACTTC
CAISVGERYEQYF
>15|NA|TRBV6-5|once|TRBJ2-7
TGTGCCAGCTCGCCCTATGACAGTTCGATGGGGGAGCAGTACTTC
CASSPYDSSMGEQYF
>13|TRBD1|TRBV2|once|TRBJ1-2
TGTGCCAGCAGTGATCAGGGGGTTTATGGCTACACCTTC
CASSDQGVYGYTF
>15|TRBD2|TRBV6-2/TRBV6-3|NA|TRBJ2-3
TGTGCCAGCAGCCCAGAGCGGGGGCGCCGAGGTACGCAGTATTTT
CASSPERGRRGTQYF
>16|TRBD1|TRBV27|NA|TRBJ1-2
TGTGCCAGCAGTCCCGCGGACAGGGTGAGGGGTCATGGCTACACCTTC
CASSPADRVRGHGYTF
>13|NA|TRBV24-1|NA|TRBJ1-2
TGTGCCACCAGTGATTCTACAGGGCTTGCCTACACCTTC
CATSDSTGLAYTF
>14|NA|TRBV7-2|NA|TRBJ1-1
TGTGCCAGCAGCTTCACGGACGGGAACACTGAAGCTTTCTTT
CASSFTDGNTEAFF
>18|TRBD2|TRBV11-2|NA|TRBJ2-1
TGTGCCAGCAGCCCTGTGCAACTAGCGGGGGGTCCGATGGATGAGCAGTTCTTC
CASSPVQLAGGPMDEQFF
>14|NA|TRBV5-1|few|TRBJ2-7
TGCGCCAGCAGCTTGGACAGGAACTCCTACGAGCAGTACTTC
CASSLDRNSYEQYF
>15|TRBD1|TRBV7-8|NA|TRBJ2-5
TGTGCCAGCAGCACTAGACAGGGGGTACGAGAGACCCAGTACTTC
CASSTRQGVRETQYF
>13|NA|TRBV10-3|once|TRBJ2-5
TGTGCCATCAGTGACAGAATTGTTGAGACCCAGTACTTC
CAISDRIVETQYF
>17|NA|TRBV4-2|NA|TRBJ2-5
TGTGCCAGCAGCCAAGATCCCGTTACTAGCCCTCGAGAGACCCAGTACTTC
CASSQDPVTSPRETQYF
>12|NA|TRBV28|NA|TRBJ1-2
TGTGCCAGCAGTTTAAGCACTGACGGCTACACCTTC
CASSLSTDGYTF
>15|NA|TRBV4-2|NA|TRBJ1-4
TGTGCCAGCAGCCAAGACGGGACAAGGGGTGAAAAACTGTTTTTT
CASSQDGTRGEKLFF
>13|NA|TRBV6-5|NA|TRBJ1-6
TGTGCCAGCAGATTACAGGACAATTCACCCCTCCACTTT
CASRLQDNSPLHF
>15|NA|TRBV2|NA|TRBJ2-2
TGTGCCAGCAGGGAGTCAAGGGTCGGAACCGGGGAGCTGTTTTTT
CASRESRVGTGELFF
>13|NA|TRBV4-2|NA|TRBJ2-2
TGTGCCTCCAAGCGGAAGAACACCGGGGAGCTGTTTTTT
CASKRKNTGELFF
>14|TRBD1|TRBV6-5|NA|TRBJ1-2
TGTGCCAGCAGAGGAACCGGACAGGGGTATGGCTACACCTTC
CASRGTGQGYGYTF
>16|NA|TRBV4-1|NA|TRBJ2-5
TGCGCCAGCAGCCCCGGACGACGGTCTTACCAAGAGACCCAGTACTTC
CASSPGRRSYQETQYF
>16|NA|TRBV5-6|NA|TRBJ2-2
TGTGCCAGCAGCTTGAATCTAGTCCTTACCGAGGGGGAGCTGTTTTTT
CASSLNLVLTEGELFF